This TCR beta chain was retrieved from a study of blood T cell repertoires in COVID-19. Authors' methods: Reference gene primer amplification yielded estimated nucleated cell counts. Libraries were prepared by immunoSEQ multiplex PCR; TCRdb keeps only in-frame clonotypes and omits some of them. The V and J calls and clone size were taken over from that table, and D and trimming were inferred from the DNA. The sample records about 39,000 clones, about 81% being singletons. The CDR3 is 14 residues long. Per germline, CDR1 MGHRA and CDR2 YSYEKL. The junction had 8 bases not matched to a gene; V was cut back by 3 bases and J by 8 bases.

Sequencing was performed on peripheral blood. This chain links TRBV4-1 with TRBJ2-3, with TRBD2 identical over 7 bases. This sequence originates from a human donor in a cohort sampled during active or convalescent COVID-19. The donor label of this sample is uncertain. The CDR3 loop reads CASSHPAGEGTQYF. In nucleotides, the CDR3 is TGCGCCAGCAGCCATCCGGCGGGAGAAGGTACGCAGTATTTT.